The clone carrying this T cell receptor (beta chain) was detected ten times or more. Its antigen remains unknown. One entry per CDR3 protein results from TCRdb running MiXCR on the 5' RACE reads. Among a few hundred thousand distinct CDR3 sequences, roughly 7% were seen once, and the ten largest hold roughly a sixth. V was pared by 6 bases and J by 0 bases, with 8 bases between. The CDR3 sequence is 13 residues long. The data stem from a study of T cells after yellow fever vaccination. Study-wide results and caveats: Clones that expanded after primary vaccination mostly reappeared after the booster (approximately 96% CD4, 88% CD8).

The source of this sequence is a man younger than 35 who received the YFV17D yellow fever vaccine. This specimen consisted of PBMCs, obtained approximately 47 days after the first yellow fever vaccination. The chain links TRBV12-3 or TRBV12-4 to TRBJ1-1; no clear D. CDR3 coding DNA: TGTGCCAGCAGCTTCGGGATGAACACTGAAGCTTTCTTT. Translating gives CASSFGMNTEAFF.